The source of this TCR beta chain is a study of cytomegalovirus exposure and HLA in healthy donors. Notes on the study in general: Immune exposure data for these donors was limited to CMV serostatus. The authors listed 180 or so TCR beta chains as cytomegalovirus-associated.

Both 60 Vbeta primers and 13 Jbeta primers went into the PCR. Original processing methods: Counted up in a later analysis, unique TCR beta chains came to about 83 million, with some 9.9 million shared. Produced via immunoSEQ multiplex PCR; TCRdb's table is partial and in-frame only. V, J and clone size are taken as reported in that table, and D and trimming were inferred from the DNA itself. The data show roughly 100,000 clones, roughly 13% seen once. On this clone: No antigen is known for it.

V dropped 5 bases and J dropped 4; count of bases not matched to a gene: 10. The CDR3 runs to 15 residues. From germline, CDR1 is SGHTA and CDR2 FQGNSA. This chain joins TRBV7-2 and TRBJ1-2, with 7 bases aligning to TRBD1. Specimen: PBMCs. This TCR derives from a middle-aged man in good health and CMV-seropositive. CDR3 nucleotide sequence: TGTGCCAGCAGCCCGCGGACAGGAATGGGCTATGGCTACACCTTC. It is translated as CASSPRTGMGYGYTF.